This TCR beta chain was documented in a study of CXCR3-negative and CXCR3-positive naive CD8 T cells. As to this clonotype: What it binds is not known.

Study-wide findings and caveats: Naive cells positive for CXCR3 carried more hydrophobic TRB CDR3s than CXCR3-negative ones. The study inferred TCR strength from TRB CDR3 properties and found comparable surface CD5 between naive subsets. For memory CD8+ cells diversity was much lower, but both naive subsets had comparably high diversity. Both naive subsets, CXCR3-negative and CXCR3-positive, displayed similar TRBV-TRBJ usage, unlike memory cells. Fresh PBMCs served for most assays, and CXCR3 expression fell partially after cryopreservation.

This CDR3 region has 16 residues. Germline V lookup: CDR1 ENHRY, CDR2 SYGVKD. Libraries of TRB cDNA were made by 5' RACE and carried UMIs. TCRdb reprocessed the 5' RACE reads and reports one entry per CDR3 protein, with no DNA. The sample data list over 95,000 distinct CDR3 sequences. The chain joins TRBV10-3 to TRBJ1-5. Material for sequencing was naive CXCR3+ CD8+ T cells from blood. Specified subset: CD45RO-CCR7+CD27+CD95- naive CD8+ T cells expressing CXCR3 (TNR3+). The receptor comes from a human donor in good health. Some clones in this sample may be carry-over from other donors' samples. CDR3 region: CAISGEGRESNQPQHF.